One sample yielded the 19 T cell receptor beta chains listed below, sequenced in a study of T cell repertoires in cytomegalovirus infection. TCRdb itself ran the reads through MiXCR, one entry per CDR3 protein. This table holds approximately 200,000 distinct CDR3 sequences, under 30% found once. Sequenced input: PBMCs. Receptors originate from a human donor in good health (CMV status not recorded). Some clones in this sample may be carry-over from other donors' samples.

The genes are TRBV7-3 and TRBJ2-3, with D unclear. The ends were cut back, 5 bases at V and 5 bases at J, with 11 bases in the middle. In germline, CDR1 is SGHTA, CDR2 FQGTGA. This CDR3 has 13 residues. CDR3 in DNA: TGTGCCAGCAGCCAACTCCCGGAAGATACGCAGTATTTT. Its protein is CASSQLPEDTQYF.

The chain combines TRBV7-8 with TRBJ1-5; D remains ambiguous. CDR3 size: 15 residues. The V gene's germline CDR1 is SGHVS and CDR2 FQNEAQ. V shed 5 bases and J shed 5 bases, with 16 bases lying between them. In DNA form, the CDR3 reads TGTGCCAGCAGCCGTGAAGAAGGAGGTTATCAGCCCCAGCATTTT. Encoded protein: CASSREEGGYQPQHF.

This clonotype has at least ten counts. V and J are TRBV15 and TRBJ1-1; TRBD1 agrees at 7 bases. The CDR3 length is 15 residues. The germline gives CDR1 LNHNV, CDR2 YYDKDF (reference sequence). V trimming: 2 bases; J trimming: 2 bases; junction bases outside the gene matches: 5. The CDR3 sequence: CATSRHRTGNTEAFF. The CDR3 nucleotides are TGTGCCACCAGCAGACACCGGACAGGAAACACTGAAGCTTTCTTT.

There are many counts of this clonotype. The CDR3 nucleotides are TGTGCCAGCAGCTTGATTGGACAGAGAACAGATACGCAGTATTTT. Its translation: CASSLIGQRTDTQYF. The chain uses TRBV7-2 and TRBJ2-3; tentative D call: TRBD1 (6 bases). Germline V lookup: CDR1 SGHTA, CDR2 FQGNSA. Deletions cut 3 bases from V and 3 bases from J, with 13 bases between. The CDR3 contains 15 residues.

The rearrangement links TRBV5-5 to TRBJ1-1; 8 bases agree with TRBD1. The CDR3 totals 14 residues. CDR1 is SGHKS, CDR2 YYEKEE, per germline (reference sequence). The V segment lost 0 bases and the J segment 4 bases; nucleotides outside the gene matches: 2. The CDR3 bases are TGTGCCAGCAGCTTGGACAGGGGGACCACTGAAGCTTTCTTT. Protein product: CASSLDRGTTEAFF.

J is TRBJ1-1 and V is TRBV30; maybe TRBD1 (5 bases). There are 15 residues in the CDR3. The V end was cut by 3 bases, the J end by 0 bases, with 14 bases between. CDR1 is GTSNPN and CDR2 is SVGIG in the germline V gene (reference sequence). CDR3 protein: CAWSLGGALNTEAFF. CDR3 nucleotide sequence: TGTGCCTGGAGCCTGGGGGGAGCCTTGAACACTGAAGCTTTCTTT.

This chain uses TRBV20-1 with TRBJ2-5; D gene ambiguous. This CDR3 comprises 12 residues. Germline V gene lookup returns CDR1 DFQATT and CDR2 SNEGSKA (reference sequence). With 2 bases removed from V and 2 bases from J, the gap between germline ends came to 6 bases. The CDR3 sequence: CSARSAQETQYF. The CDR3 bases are TGCAGTGCTAGAAGCGCTCAAGAGACCCAGTACTTC.

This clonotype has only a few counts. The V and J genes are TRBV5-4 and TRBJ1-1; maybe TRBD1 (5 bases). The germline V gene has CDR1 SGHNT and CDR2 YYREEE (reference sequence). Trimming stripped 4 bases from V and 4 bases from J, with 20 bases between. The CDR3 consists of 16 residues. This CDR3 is CASSVPLRSGRTEAFF. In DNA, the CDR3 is TGTGCCAGCAGCGTCCCCCTTAGGTCGGGGCGCACTGAAGCTTTCTTT.

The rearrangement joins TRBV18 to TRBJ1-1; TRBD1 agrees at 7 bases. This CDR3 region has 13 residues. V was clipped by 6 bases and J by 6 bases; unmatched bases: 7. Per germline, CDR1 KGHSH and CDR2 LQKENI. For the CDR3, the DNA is TGTGCCAGCTCGAGGGGGCGCGATGCTGAAGCTTTCTTT. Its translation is CASSRGRDAEAFF.

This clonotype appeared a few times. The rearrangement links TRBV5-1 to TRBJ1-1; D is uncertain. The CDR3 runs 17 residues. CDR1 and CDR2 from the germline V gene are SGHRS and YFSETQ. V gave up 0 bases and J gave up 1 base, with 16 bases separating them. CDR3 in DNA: TGCGCCAGCAGCTTGGACGGCTCCAGCTTACGGAACACTGAAGCTTTCTTT. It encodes CASSLDGSSLRNTEAFF.

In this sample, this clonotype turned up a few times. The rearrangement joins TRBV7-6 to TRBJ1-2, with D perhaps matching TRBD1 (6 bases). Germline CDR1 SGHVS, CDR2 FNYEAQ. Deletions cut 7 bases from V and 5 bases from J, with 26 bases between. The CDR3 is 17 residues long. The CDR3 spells CASTQIPRRGPGYGYTF. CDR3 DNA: TGTGCCAGCACCCAAATTCCCCGCAGGGGCCCTGGATATGGCTACACCTTC.

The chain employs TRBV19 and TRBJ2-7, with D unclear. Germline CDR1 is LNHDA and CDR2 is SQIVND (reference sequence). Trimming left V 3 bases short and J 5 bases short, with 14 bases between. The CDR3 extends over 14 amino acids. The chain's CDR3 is CASSMRGPWHEQYF. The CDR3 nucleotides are TGTGCCAGTAGTATGCGAGGCCCTTGGCACGAGCAGTACTTC.

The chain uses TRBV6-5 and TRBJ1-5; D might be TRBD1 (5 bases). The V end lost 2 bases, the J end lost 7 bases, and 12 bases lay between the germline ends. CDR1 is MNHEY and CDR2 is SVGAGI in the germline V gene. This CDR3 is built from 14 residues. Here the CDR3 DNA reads TGTGCCAGCAGTTACGCGGGACGAGACCAGCCCCAGCATTTT. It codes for CASSYAGRDQPQHF.

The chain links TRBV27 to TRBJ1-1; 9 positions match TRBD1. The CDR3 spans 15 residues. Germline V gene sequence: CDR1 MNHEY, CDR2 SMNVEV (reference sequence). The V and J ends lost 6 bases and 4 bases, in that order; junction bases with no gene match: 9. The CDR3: CASSLQGARGTEAFF. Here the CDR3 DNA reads TGTGCCAGCAGCCTACAGGGGGCCCGCGGCACTGAAGCTTTCTTT.

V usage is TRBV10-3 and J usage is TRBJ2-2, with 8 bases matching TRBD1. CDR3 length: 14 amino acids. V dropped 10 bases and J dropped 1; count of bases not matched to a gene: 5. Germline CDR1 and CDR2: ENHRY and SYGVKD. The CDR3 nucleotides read TGTGCCACAGAAGGACAGGGGAACACCGGGGAGCTGTTTTTT. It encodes CATEGQGNTGELFF.

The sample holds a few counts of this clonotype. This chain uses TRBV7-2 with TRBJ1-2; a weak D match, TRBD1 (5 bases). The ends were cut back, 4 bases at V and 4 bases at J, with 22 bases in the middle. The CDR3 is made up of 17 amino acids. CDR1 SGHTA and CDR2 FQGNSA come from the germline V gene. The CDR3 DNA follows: TGTGCCAGCAGCTCCCAGGGAGGGTCAGAAGGGAGCTATGGCTACACCTTC. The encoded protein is CASSSQGGSEGSYGYTF.

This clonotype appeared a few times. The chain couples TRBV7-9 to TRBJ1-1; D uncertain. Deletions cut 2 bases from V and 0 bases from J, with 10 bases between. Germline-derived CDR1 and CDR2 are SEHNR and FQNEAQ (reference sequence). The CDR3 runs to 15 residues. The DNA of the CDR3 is TGTGCCAGCAGCTTAAGTGGATCCTTGAACACTGAAGCTTTCTTT. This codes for CASSLSGSLNTEAFF.

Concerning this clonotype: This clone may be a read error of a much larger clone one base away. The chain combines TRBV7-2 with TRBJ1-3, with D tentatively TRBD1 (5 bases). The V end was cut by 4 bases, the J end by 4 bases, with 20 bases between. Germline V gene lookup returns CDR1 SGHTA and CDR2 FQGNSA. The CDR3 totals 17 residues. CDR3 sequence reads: CASSSYLGAGTGNTIYF. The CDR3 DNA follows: TGTGCCAGCAGCTCCTACCTCGGGGCCGGCACGGGAAACACCATATATTTT.

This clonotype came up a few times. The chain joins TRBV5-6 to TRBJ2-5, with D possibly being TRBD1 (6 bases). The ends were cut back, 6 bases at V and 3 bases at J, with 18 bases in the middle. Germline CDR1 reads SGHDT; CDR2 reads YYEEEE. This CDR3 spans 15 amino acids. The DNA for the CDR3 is TGTGCCAGCACCTCAGCGACAGGTCTGAAAGAGACCCAGTACTTC. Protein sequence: CASTSATGLKETQYF.